This T cell receptor beta chain was obtained from a study of robustness of blood B and T cell sequencing (dated by TCRdb to the late 2010s). At the level of the whole study: The goal of the study was to figure out the amount of peripheral blood required to reliably characterize the TCRbeta and IgG repertoires of an individual. As technical replicates, two replicate TCRbeta cDNA libraries were prepared from one shared RNA pool derived from a single 10 ml draw. TCRbeta and IgG repertoires were quantified in each of the ten independently drawn blood samples.

Per the germline V gene (reference sequence), GTSNPN is the CDR1 and SVGIG is the CDR2. From its cysteine to its phenylalanine, the CDR3 spans 14 amino acids. Of the read, only the CDR3 DNA is kept; its 42 bases are in frame from base 1. For this chain, trimming is 2 bases at the V end and 5 bases at the J end, and the number of junction bases without a gene match is 5. Overall study outcomes, separate from this receptor: Coverage of the top 10,000 TCRbeta clonotypes approached saturation when 3 or 4 tubes (about 27-45 ml blood) were combined. Because EDTA tubes had to be fractionated immediately, the use of EDTA tubes in multi-site collections was limited. Every single 10 ml sample contained the 1,000 most abundant TCRbeta clonotypes from the pooled draws. No improvement in the overlap of rare TCRbeta clonotypes was observed when tubes were pooled, implying that much larger blood volumes would be needed for rare TCRbeta clonotypes to be captured. The TCRbeta rarefaction curves did not fully level off, which suggests either under-sequencing or many low-abundance clonotypes. Between the technical replicate libraries, 94.8% of the top 10,000 TCRbeta clonotypes in one library were also present in the other library. Evidence of cross-contamination, likely resulting from batch processing, was observed in one pair of TCRbeta libraries, and the UMI-sequence pairs shared between the two libraries were removed.

This clonotype was observed a single time. Its antigen is not yet known. No base quality information exists; no much larger clone differs at one position. Library preparation employed PCR. This sample was sequenced with an Illumina MiSeq. cDNA was made using SMARTScribe reverse transcriptase and a 5' template-switch oligo that added a universal priming site. A 12-nucleotide random unique molecular identifier (UMI) was carried by the template-switch oligo, and each cDNA molecule was tagged with this UMI. During reverse transcription, TCRbeta transcripts were targeted using chain-specific reverse primers. Residual template-switch adapters were removed by uracil DNA glycosylase treatment, and cDNA was purified using a Qiagen MinElute kit. The first PCR used KAPA HiFi HotStart ReadyMix for about 23 cycles, split across four 50 ul reactions with step-out primers. Before further amplification, first-round PCR products were gel-purified. Illumina Nextera adapters were attached in a second PCR of approximately 8 cycles, and the libraries were then purified and pooled. A 50-nucleotide 5' read captured the UMI barcode for each TCRbeta molecule. Per the authors' processing: Using the MIGEC toolkit, reads were grouped by UMI into consensus reads. Forward and reverse consensus reads were merged with PEAR to produce final reads. A custom decontamination script removed identical UMI-sequence pairs shared across libraries, treating them as cross-sample contamination. V(D)J assignment and CDR3 extraction were performed with MIGMAP, a wrapper around IgBLAST. TCR clonotypes were defined by identical V gene, J gene and CDR3 amino acid sequence; CDR1 and CDR2 were not sequenced. TCRdb passed the public sequencing reads through fastp at Q25 and MiXCR, retaining productive beta sequences. Entries that share a CDR3 protein sequence are merged under the most common genes and DNA. These V and J calls are TCRdb output, not the study's own analysis. Counted in this sample were roughly 1,100 distinct CDR3 sequences; approximately 70% of them appeared once. Together, the top ten hold 35% of the sample.

TCRbeta repertoires were measured from mRNA instead of genomic DNA, an approach that captures expressed receptors. Buffy coat leukocytes were collected into Trizol, and RNA was extracted with the Direct-zol RNA MiniPrep Plus kit without cell sorting. EDTA blood tubes were spun right away at 4 degrees C to separate plasma, buffy coat and red blood cells. The sequenced sample was peripheral blood. This receptor was taken from a human donor in good health. This chain is built from TRBV30 and TRBJ1-1; TRBD1 aligns with 10 central bases. The nucleotides are TGTGCCTGGAGTCCCGGGACAGGGGAAACTGAAGCTTTCTTT. Translated, it reads CAWSPGTGETEAFF.